This note documents a single TCR beta chain sequence. A read error may produce the germline difference seen at one junction end. The treatment is: randomized to nivolumab then ipilimumab (arm A) or the reverse (arm B). The CDR3 length is 13 residues. Germline CDR1 and CDR2: MNHEY and SVGAGI. The method was immunoSEQ multiplex PCR; TCRdb's version includes in-frame clones alone and lacks a portion of them. Among around 9,100 clones listed, approximately 71% were seen once. This sample stems from a study of sequential checkpoint blockade in melanoma. Specimen: CD8+ T cells sorted from blood (inferred from file names), collected from a patient given nivolumab and ipilimumab in sequence. The clonotype was recovered from a human donor with melanoma. This chain links TRBV6-5 with TRBJ2-1, with a weak D call TRBD1 (7 bases). The CDR3 spells CVSRAGQYNEQFF. The CDR3 DNA follows: TGTGTCAGCAGGGCGGGACAGTACAATGAGCAGTTCTTC.